This is a list of T cell receptor beta chains from one sample in a study of blood T cell repertoires in COVID-19. The data were produced by immunoSEQ multiplex PCR, yet TCRdb's version contains in-frame clones alone and is incomplete. The repertoire holds some 140,000 clones, with about 90% as singletons. Sample: peripheral blood. The receptors stem from a woman between 45 and 65 years old who had recovered from COVID-19. The CDR3 runs from the conserved cysteine through the conserved F or W. The order of the fields is V gene, D gene, clone size, J gene, CDR3 protein, CDR3 DNA. The D gene is left open where the match is weak. A row's size may be missing; if present it is once, few, many or a size class.

TRBV19,TRBD1,-,TRBJ1-1,CASSMWGQLNTEAFF,TGTGCCAGTAGTATGTGGGGACAGCTAAACACTGAAGCTTTCTTT
TRBV7-9,-,-,TRBJ2-3,CASSLPLLTGSQRDTQYF,TGTGCCAGCAGCTTACCCTTACTGACAGGTTCTCAGAGAGATACGCAGTATTTT
TRBV18,TRBD1,-,TRBJ2-3,CASSPGQGDTQYF,TGTGCCAGCTCACCGGGACAGGGGGATACGCAGTATTTT
TRBV29-1,-,-,TRBJ2-3,CSVESGTDTQYF,TGCAGCGTTGAAAGCGGCACAGATACGCAGTATTTT
TRBV28,TRBD1,-,TRBJ1-3,CASSLLTGGNTIYF,TGTGCCAGCAGTTTACTGACAGGGGGAAACACCATATATTTT
TRBV5-6,-,-,TRBJ1-3,CASSLLGANSGNTIYF,TGTGCCAGCAGCTTGCTGGGGGCCAACTCTGGAAACACCATATATTTT
TRBV2,-,few,TRBJ1-3,CASSEPRAGNTIYF,TGTGCCAGCAGTGAACCCAGGGCTGGAAACACCATATATTTT
TRBV18,-,-,TRBJ1-1,CASSPGSKQVIGAFF,TGTGCCAGCTCACCAGGGTCTAAACAGGTTATTGGAGCTTTCTTT
TRBV27,-,-,TRBJ1-1,CASSFISAGDDTEAFF,TGTGCCAGCAGTTTTATCTCGGCGGGGGATGACACTGAAGCTTTCTTT
TRBV19,-,-,TRBJ1-4,CASSQGYNEKLFF,TGTGCCAGTAGTCAGGGTTATAATGAAAAACTGTTTTTT
TRBV24-1,-,-,TRBJ1-2,CATSQGYGYTF,TGTGCCACCAGTCAGGGATATGGCTACACCTTC
TRBV11-3,-,-,TRBJ2-7,CASSPGTGTIEQYF,TGTGCCAGCAGCCCAGGTACCGGGACAATCGAGCAGTACTTC
TRBV6-5,-,-,TRBJ1-6,CASSYSRTANSPLHF,TGTGCCAGCAGTTACTCCCGGACAGCGAATTCACCCCTCCACTTT
TRBV28,-,-,TRBJ2-7,CASSLRQVGEQYF,TGTGCCAGCAGTTTACGACAGGTGGGAGAGCAGTACTTC
TRBV5-1,-,-,TRBJ1-1,CASSLGMSTTEAFF,TGCGCCAGCAGCCTCGGGATGTCAACCACTGAAGCTTTCTTT
TRBV7-8,-,-,TRBJ1-2,CASGRGARYGYTF,TGTGCCAGCGGACGGGGGGCCAGGTATGGCTACACCTTC
TRBV5-5,-,once,TRBJ1-3,CASSPWTSGNTIYF,TGTGCCAGCAGCCCGTGGACATCTGGAAACACCATATATTTT
TRBV5-1,TRBD1,-,TRBJ2-2,CASSIRDRRTGELFF,TGCGCCAGCAGCATCCGGGACAGACGCACCGGGGAGCTGTTTTTT
TRBV4-1,TRBD2,-,TRBJ2-3,CASSQGNSGSRSTDTQYF,TGCGCCAGCAGCCAAGGGAATAGCGGGAGCAGGAGCACAGATACGCAGTATTTT
TRBV3-1/TRBV3-2,-,few,TRBJ2-3,CASSHRDTQYF,TGTGCCAGCAGCCACAGGGATACGCAGTATTTT
TRBV5-1,-,-,TRBJ1-2,CASSFKTGGYGYTF,TGCGCCAGCAGCTTTAAGACAGGCGGGTATGGCTACACCTTC
TRBV25-1,TRBD1,-,TRBJ2-1,CASTDRVFPNEQFF,TGTGCCAGCACCGACAGGGTATTCCCCAATGAGCAGTTCTTC